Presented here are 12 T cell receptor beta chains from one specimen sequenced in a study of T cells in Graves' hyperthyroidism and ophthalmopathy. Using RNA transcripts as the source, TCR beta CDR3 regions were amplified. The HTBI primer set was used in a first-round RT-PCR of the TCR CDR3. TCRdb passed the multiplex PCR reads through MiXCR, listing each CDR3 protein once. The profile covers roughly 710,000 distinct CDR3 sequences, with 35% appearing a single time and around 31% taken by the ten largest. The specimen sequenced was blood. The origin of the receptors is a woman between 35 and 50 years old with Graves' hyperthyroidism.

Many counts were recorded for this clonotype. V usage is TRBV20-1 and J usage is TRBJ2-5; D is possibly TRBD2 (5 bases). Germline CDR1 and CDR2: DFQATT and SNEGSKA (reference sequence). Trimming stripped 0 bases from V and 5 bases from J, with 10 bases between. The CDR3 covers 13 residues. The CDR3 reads CSAREEGAETQYF. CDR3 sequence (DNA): TGCAGTGCTAGAGAAGAGGGTGCGGAGACCCAGTACTTC.

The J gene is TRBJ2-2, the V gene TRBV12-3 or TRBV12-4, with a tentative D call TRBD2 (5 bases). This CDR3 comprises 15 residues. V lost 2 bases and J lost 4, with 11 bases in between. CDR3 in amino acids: CASSLRGFTTGELFF. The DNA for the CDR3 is TGTGCCAGCAGTTTACGGGGATTTACCACCGGGGAGCTGTTTTTT.

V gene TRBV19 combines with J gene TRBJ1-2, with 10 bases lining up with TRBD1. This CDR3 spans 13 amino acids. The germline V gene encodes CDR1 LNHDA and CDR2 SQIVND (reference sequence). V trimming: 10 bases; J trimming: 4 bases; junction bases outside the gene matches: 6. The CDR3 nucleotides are TGTGCCACCACGACAGGGGGCTTCTATGGCTACACCTTC. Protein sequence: CATTTGGFYGYTF.

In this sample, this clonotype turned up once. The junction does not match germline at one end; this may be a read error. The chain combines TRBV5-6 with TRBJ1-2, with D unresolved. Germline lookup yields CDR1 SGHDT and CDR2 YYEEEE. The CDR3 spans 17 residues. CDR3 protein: CASGLWGLLQSPRGYTF. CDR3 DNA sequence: TGTGCCAGCGGCTTGTGGGGTCTGTTACAGTCCCCCAGAGGCTACACCTTC.

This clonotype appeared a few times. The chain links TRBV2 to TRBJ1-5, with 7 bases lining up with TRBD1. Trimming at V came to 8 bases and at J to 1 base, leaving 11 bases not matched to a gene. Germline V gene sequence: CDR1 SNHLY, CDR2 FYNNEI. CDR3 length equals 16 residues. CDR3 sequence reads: CASSNSKGQSNQPQHF. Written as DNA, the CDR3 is TGTGCCAGCTCTAACTCCAAGGGACAGAGCAATCAGCCCCAGCATTTT.

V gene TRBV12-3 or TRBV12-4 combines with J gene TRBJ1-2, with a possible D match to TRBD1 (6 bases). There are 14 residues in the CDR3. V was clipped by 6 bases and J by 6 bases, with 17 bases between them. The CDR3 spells CASSLGGGSHGYTF. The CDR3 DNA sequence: TGTGCCAGCAGCCTAGGGGGGGGGTCGCATGGCTACACCTTC.

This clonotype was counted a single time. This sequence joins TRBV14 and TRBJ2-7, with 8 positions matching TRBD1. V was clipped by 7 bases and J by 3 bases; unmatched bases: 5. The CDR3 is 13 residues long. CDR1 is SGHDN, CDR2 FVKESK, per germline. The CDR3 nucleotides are TGTGCCAGCACCCGACAGGGGATCTACGAGCAGTACTTC. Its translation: CASTRQGIYEQYF. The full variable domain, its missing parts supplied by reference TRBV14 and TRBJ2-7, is EAGVTQFPSHSVIEKGQTVTLRCDPISGHDNLYWYRRVMGKEIKFLLHFVKESKQDESGMPNNRFLAERTGGTYSTLKVQPAELEDSGVYFCASTRQGIYEQYFGPGTRLTVT.

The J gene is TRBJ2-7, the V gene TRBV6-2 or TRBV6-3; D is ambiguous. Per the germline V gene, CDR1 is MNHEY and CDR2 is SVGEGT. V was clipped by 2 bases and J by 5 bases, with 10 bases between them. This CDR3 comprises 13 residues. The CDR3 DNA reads TGTGCCAGCAGTTACGAGGTGGTTCACGAGCAGTACTTC. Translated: CASSYEVVHEQYF.

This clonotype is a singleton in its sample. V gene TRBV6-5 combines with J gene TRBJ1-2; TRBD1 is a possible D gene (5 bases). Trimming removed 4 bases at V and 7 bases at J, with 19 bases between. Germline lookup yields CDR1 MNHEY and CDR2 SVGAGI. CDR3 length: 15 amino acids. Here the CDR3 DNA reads TGTGCCAGCAGTTTCAGCGGTCGGGCTGGGGGTGGCTACACCTTC. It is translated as CASSFSGRAGGGYTF.

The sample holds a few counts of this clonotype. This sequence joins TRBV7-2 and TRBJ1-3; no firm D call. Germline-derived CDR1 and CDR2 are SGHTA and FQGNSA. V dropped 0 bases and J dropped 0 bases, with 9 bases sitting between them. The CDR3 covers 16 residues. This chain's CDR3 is CASSLAQALSGNTIYF. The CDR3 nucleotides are TGTGCCAGCAGCTTAGCCCAGGCCCTCTCTGGAAACACCATATATTTT.

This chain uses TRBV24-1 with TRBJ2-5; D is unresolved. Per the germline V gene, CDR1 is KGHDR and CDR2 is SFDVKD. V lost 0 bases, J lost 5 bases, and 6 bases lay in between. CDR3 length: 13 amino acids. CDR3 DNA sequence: TGTGCCACCAGTGATTTGAATGGCGAGACCCAGTACTTC. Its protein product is CATSDLNGETQYF.

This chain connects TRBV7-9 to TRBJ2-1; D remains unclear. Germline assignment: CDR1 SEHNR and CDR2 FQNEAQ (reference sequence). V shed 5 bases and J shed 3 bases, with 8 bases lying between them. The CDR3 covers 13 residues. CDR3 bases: TGTGCCAGCAGCGTATCCTACTACAATGAGCAGTTCTTC. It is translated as CASSVSYYNEQFF.